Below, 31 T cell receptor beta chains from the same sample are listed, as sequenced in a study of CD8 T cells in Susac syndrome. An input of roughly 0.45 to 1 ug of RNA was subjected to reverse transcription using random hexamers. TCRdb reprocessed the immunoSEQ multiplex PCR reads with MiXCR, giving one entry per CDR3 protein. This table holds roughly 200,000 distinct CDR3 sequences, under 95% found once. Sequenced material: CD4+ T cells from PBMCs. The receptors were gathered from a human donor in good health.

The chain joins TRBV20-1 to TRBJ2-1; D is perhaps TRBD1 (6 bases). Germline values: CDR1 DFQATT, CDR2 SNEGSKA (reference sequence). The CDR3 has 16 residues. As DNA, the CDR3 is TGCAGCCTGGACCTTTGGGGGCGGCGAACTAGTAGTGAGCAGTTCTTC. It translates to CSLDLWGRRTSSEQFF.

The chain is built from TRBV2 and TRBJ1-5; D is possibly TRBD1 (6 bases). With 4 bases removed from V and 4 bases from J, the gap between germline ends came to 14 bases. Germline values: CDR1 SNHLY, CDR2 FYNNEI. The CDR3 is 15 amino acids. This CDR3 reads CASSVGDTGNQPQHF. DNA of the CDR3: TGTGCCAGCAGTGTTGGGGACACAGGGAATCAGCCCCAGCATTTT.

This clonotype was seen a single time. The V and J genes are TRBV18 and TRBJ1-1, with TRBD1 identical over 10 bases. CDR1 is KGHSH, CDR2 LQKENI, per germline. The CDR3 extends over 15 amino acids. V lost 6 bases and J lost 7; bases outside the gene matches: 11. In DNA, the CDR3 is TGTGCCAGCTCGCGGGACGGACAGGGGGGGGATGAAGCTTTCTTT. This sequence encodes CASSRDGQGGDEAFF.

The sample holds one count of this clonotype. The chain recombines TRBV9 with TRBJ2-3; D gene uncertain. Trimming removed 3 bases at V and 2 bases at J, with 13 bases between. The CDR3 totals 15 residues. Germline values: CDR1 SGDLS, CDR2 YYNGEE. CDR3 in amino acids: CASSGTRTDTDTQYF. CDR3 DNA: TGTGCCAGCAGCGGGACCAGGACCGACACAGATACGCAGTATTTT.

CDR3 amino acids: CSVPGQGKGNTEAFF. The CDR3, as DNA: TGCAGTGTTCCAGGACAGGGTAAGGGGAACACTGAAGCTTTCTTT. The V and J genes are TRBV20-1 and TRBJ1-1; 8 nucleotides match TRBD1. V shed 7 bases, J shed 1 base, and the junction held 11 bases outside the gene matches. The CDR3 totals 15 residues. Germline values: CDR1 DFQATT, CDR2 SNEGSKA (reference sequence).

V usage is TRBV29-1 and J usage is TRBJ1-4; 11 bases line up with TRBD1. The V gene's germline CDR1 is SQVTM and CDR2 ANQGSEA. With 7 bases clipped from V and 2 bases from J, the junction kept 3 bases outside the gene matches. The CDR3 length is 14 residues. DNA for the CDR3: TGCAGCGCTCGGGACAGGGGGACTAATGAAAAACTGTTTTTT. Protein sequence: CSARDRGTNEKLFF.

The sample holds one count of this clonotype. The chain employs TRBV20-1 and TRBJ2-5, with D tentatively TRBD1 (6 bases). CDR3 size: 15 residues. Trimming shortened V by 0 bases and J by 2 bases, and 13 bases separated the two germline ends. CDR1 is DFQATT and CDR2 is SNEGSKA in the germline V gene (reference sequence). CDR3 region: CSARDARGIQETQYF. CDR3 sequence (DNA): TGCAGTGCTAGAGATGCTAGGGGGATACAAGAGACCCAGTACTTC.

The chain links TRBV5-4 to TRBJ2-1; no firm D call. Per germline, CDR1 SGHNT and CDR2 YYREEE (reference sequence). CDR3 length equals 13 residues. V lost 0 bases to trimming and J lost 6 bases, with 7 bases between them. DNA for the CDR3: TGTGCCAGCAGCTTGGTAAGGAGCAATGAGCAGTTCTTC. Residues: CASSLVRSNEQFF. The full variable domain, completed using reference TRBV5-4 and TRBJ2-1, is ETGVTQSPTHLIKTRGQQVTLRCSSQSGHNTVSWYQQALGQGPQFIFQYYREEENGRGNFPPRFSGLQFPNYSSELNVNALELDDSALYLCASSLVRSNEQFFGPGTRLTVL.

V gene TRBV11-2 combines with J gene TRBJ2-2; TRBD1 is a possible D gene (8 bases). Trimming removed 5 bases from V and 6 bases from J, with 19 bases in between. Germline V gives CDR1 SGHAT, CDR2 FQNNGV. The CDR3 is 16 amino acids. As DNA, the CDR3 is TGTGCCAGCAGCCCCCAGGGGGCGGGGGCCCCCGGGGAGCTGTTTTTT. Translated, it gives CASSPQGAGAPGELFF.

CDR3 sequence reads: CASTPRGRYKFNSPLHF. The CDR3 DNA is TGTGCCAGCACCCCGAGGGGCAGATATAAGTTTAATTCACCCCTCCACTTT. The chain carries TRBV6-1 and TRBJ1-6; possible D gene TRBD1, 5 bases. Germline CDR1 reads MNHNS; CDR2 reads SASEGT. V lost 7 bases, J lost 6 bases, and 22 bases lay in between. This CDR3 spans 17 amino acids.

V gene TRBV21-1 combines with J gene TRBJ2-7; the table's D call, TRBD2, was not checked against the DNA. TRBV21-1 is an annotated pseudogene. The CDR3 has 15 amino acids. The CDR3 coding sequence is TGTGCCAGCAGCAAAGACCGGCAGGGAGCCTACGAGCAGTACGTC. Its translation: CASSKDRQGAYEQYV.

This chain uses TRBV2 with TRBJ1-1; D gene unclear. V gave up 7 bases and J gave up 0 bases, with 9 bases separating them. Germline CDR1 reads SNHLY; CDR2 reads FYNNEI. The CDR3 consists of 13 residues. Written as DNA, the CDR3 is TGTGCCAGCATTAGACGGATGAACACTGAAGCTTTCTTT. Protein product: CASIRRMNTEAFF. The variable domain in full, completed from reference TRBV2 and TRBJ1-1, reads EPEVTQTPSHQVTQMGQEVILRCVPISNHLYFYWYRQILGQKVEFLVSFYNNEISEKSEIFDDQFSVERPDGSNFTLKIRSTKLEDSAMYFCASIRRMNTEAFFGQGTRLTVV.

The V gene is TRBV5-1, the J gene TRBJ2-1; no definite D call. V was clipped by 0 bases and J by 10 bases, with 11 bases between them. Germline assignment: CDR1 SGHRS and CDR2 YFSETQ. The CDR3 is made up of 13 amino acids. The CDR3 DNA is TGCGCCAGCAGCTTGGTTGGGGATCGAGAGCAGTTCTTC. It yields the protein CASSLVGDREQFF.

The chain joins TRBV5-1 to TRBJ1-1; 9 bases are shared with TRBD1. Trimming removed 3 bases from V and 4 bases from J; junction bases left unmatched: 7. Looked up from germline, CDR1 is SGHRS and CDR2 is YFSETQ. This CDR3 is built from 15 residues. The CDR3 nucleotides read TGCGCCAGCAGCTGGGGACAGGGCGGAAGCACTGAAGCTTTCTTT. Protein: CASSWGQGGSTEAFF.

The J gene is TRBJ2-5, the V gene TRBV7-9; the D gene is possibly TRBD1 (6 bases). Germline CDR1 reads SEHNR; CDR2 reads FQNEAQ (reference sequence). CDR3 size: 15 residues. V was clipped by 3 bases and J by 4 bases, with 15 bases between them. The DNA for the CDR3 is TGTGCCAGCAGCTTTGGGGACCAGGGGAGAGAGACCCAGTACTTC. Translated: CASSFGDQGRETQYF.

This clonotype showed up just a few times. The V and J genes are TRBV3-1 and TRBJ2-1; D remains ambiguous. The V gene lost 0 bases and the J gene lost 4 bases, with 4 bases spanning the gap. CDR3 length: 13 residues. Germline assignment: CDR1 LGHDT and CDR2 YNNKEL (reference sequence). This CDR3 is CASSQELYNEQFF. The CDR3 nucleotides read TGTGCCAGCAGCCAAGAGTTATACAATGAGCAGTTCTTC.

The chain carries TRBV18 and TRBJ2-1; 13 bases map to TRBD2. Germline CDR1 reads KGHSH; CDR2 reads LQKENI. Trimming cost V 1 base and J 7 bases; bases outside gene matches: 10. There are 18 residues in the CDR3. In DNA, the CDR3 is TGTGCCAGCTCACCACTCGCACTAGCGGGGGGGGAAAGAAATGAGCAGTTCTTC. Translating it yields CASSPLALAGGERNEQFF.

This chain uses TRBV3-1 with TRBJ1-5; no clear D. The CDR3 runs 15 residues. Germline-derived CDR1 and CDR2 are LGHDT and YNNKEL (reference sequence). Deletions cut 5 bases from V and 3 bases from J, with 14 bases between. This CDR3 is CASSATHVSNQPQHF. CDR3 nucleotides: TGTGCCAGCAGCGCAACACACGTATCCAATCAGCCCCAGCATTTT.

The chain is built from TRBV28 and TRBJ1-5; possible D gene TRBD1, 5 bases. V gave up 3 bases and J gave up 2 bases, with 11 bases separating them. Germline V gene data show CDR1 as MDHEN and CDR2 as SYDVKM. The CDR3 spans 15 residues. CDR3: CASSFLGRGNQPQHF. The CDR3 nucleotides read TGTGCCAGCAGTTTTTTAGGCAGGGGCAATCAGCCCCAGCATTTT. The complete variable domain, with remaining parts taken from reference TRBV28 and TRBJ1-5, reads DVKVTQSSRYLVKRTGEKVFLECVQDMDHENMFWYRQDPGLGLRLIYFSYDVKMKEKGDIPEGYSVSREKKERFSLILESASTNQTSMYLCASSFLGRGNQPQHFGDGTRLSIL.

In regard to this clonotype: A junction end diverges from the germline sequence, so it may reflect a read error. CDR3 sequence (DNA): TGTGCCATCAGCCTACCCTCCACCCTAGCCAAAAACATTCAGTACTTC. Translation gives CAISLPSTLAKNIQYF. The V call is TRBV7-2, the J call TRBJ2-4; D remains ambiguous. Germline V gene data show CDR1 as SGHTA and CDR2 as FQGNSA. There are 16 residues in the CDR3.

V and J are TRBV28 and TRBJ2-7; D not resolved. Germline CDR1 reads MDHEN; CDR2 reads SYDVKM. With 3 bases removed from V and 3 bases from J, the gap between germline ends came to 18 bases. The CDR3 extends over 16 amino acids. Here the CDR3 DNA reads TGTGCCAGCAGTTTTGCCGACGCAGGAGCAAACTACGAGCAGTACGTC. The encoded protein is CASSFADAGANYEQYV.

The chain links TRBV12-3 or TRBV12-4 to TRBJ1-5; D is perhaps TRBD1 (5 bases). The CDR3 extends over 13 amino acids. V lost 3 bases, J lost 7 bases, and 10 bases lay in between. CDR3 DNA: TGTGCCAGCAGTTTTGGGGCCGAACAGCCCCAGCATTTT. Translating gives CASSFGAEQPQHF.

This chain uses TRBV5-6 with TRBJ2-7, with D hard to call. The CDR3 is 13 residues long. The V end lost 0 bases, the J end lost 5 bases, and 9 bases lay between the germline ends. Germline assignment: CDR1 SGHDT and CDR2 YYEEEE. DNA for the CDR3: TGTGCCAGCAGCTTGGCGTCAGAGAACGAGCAGTACGTC. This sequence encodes CASSLASENEQYV.

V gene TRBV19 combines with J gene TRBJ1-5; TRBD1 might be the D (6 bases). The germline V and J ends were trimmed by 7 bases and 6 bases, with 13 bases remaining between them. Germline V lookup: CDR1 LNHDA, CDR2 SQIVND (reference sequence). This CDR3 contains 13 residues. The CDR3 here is CASTPQGFQPQHF. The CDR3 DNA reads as TGTGCCAGTACCCCACAGGGTTTTCAGCCCCAGCATTTT. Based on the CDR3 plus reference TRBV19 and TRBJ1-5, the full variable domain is DGGITQSPKYLFRKEGQNVTLSCEQNLNHDAMYWYRQDPGQGLRLIYYSQIVNDFQKGDIAEGYSVSREKKESFPLTVTSAQKNPTAFYLCASTPQGFQPQHFGDGTRLSIL.

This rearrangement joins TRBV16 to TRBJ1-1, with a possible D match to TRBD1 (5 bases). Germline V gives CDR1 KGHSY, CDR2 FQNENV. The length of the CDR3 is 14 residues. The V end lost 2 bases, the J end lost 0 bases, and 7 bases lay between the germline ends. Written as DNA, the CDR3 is TGTGCCAGCAGCCAAGGGACGTTGAACACTGAAGCTTTCTTT. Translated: CASSQGTLNTEAFF.

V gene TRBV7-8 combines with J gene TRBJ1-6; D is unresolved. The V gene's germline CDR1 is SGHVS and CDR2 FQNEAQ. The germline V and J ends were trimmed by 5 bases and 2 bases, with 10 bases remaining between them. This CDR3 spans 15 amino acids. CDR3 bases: TGTGCCAGCAGCGCAGGCACAGCCTATAATTCACCCCTCCACTTT. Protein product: CASSAGTAYNSPLHF.

CDR3 bases: TGTGCCAGCAGCTTAAGAATGGGGACAGGGCCAGAGACCCAGTACTTC. Residues: CASSLRMGTGPETQYF. This chain joins TRBV7-9 and TRBJ2-5; 9 positions match TRBD1. V gave up 2 bases and J gave up 4 bases; unmatched junction bases: 8. There are 16 residues in the CDR3. CDR1 and CDR2 (germline): SEHNR, FQNEAQ (reference sequence).

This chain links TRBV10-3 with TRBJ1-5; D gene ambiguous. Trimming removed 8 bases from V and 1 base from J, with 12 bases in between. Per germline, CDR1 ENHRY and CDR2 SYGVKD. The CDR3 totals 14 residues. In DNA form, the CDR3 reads TGTGCCATCGGGGAGAGGTTAAGCAATCAGCCCCAGCATTTT. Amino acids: CAIGERLSNQPQHF.

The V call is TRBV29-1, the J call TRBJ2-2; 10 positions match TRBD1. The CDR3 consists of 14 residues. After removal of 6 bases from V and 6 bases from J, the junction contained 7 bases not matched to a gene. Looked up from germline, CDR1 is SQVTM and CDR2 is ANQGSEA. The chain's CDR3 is CSVSGTGAAGELFF. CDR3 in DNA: TGCAGCGTATCCGGGACAGGGGCGGCCGGGGAGCTGTTTTTT.

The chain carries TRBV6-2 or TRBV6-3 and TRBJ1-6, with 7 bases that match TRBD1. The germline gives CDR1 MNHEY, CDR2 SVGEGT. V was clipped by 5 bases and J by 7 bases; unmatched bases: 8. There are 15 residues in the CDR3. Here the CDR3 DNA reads TGTGCCAGCAGTCGTCTCACAGGGGTGAATTCACCCCTCCACTTT. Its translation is CASSRLTGVNSPLHF.

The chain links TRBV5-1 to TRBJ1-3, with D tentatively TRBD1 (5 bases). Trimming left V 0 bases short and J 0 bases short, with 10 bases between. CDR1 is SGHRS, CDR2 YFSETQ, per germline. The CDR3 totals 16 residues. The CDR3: CASSLGGLSSGNTIYF. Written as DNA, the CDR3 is TGCGCCAGCAGCTTGGGGGGCTTGAGCTCTGGAAACACCATATATTTT.